These T cell receptor beta chains were read from a single sample in a study of T cell responses to AZD1222 COVID-19 vaccine. Method: immunoSEQ multiplex PCR; TCRdb's copy keeps in-frame clones and lacks some. The data hold 84,000 or so clones, with about nine tenths observed a single time. The sample consisted of peripheral blood, taken 28 days after the second AZD1222 dose. The receptors derive from an adult who received the AZD1222 COVID-19 vaccine. CDR3s include the opening cysteine and the closing phenylalanine or tryptophan. Each record gives: D gene, J gene, clone size, V gene, CDR3 protein, CDR3 DNA. D genes are given only for firm matches. Clone size is stated in some rows and not others, as once, few, many or a class when expanded.

>.|TRBJ2-7|.|TRBV5-1
CASSGATAEQYF
TGCGCCAGCAGCGGGGCGACGGCCGAGCAGTACTTC
>TRBD2|TRBJ2-1|once|TRBV7-8
CASSPSGGIDYNEQFF
TGTGCCAGCAGCCCTAGCGGGGGGATAGACTACAATGAGCAGTTCTTC
>.|TRBJ1-1|.|TRBV5-1
CASSLDTEAFF
TGCGCCAGCAGCTTGGATACTGAAGCTTTCTTT
>.|TRBJ1-3|.|TRBV3-1/TRBV3-2
CASSQDWGAVGSGNTIYF
TGTGCCAGCAGCCAAGATTGGGGCGCGGTGGGCTCTGGAAACACCATATATTTT
>.|TRBJ2-1|.|TRBV7-8
CASSLLAGYNEQFF
TGTGCCAGCAGCTTATTGGCAGGTTACAATGAGCAGTTCTTC
>.|TRBJ1-2|.|TRBV6-1
CASSERWGLGYTF
TGTGCCAGCAGTGAACGGTGGGGACTGGGCTACACCTTC
>.|TRBJ1-1|.|TRBV28
CATIEGGRNTEAFF
TGTGCCACCATTGAAGGGGGTCGGAACACTGAAGCTTTCTTT
>TRBD1|TRBJ1-5|once|TRBV20-1
CSASSPGQGAEPQHF
TGCAGTGCTAGTTCCCCTGGACAGGGGGCAGAGCCCCAGCATTTT
>.|TRBJ1-6|.|TRBV7-9
CASSLAAWTAYNSPLHF
TGTGCCAGCAGCTTAGCGGCTTGGACAGCTTATAATTCACCCCTCCACTTT
>.|TRBJ2-7|.|TRBV6-6
CASSTSFEQYF
TGTGCCAGCAGTACATCTTTCGAGCAGTACTTC
>TRBD1|TRBJ1-3|.|TRBV3-1/TRBV3-2
CASSHSGQGGNTIYF
TGTGCCAGCAGCCATTCCGGACAGGGTGGAAACACCATATATTTT
>TRBD2|TRBJ2-5|.|TRBV7-2
CASRQTSGNQETQYF
TGTGCCAGCAGGCAGACTAGCGGGAATCAAGAGACCCAGTACTTC
>.|TRBJ1-6|.|TRBV7-6
CASSPDGNSPLHF
TGTGCCAGCAGCCCGGACGGGAATTCACCCCTCCACTTT
>.|TRBJ1-1|.|TRBV5-5
CASSTRSRVPEAFF
TGTGCCAGCAGCACTCGAAGCAGGGTCCCTGAAGCTTTCTTT
>.|TRBJ2-1|.|TRBV10-3
CAIRDEEREQFF
TGTGCCATCAGGGATGAGGAACGCGAGCAGTTCTTC
>.|TRBJ1-5|.|TRBV27
CASSLSMGNQPQHF
TGTGCCAGCAGTTTATCGATGGGCAATCAGCCCCAGCATTTT
>.|TRBJ2-1|.|TRBV30
CAWSVNPGLGEQFF
TGTGCCTGGAGTGTAAACCCAGGGTTAGGTGAGCAGTTCTTC
>TRBD1|TRBJ1-1|.|TRBV11-3
CASSIGQVSAEAFF
TGTGCCAGCAGCATCGGACAGGTCAGCGCTGAAGCTTTCTTT
>.|TRBJ1-2|once|TRBV5-4
CASSFGTDANYGYTF
TGTGCCAGCAGCTTTGGTACAGATGCTAACTATGGCTACACCTTC
>.|TRBJ1-2|.|TRBV2
CASRLRDTPNYGYTF
TGTGCCAGCAGGTTACGGGACACCCCTAACTATGGCTACACCTTC
>.|TRBJ2-7|.|TRBV12-3/TRBV12-4
CAAQQGRGEQYF
TGTGCCGCCCAACAGGGGCGGGGCGAGCAGTACTTC
>TRBD1|TRBJ2-2|.|TRBV27
CASRIGQGSTGELFF
TGTGCCAGCAGGATTGGACAGGGTAGCACCGGGGAGCTGTTTTTT
>.|TRBJ1-2|.|TRBV10-3
CAISESSAGGYGYTF
TGTGCCATCAGTGAAAGTTCCGCAGGCGGCTATGGCTACACCTTC
>.|TRBJ1-1|few|TRBV18
CASSPGPGTEAFF
TGTGCCAGCTCACCAGGTCCCGGCACTGAAGCTTTCTTT
>.|TRBJ1-5|.|TRBV2
CASRGRDLYQPQHF
TGTGCCAGCAGAGGACGGGATTTGTATCAGCCCCAGCATTTT
>TRBD1|TRBJ2-7|.|TRBV5-1
CASSLEPGQGPYEQYF
TGCGCCAGCAGCTTAGAACCGGGACAGGGTCCCTACGAGCAGTACTTC
>.|TRBJ1-6|.|TRBV3-1/TRBV3-2
CASSHNSMKGSPLHF
TGTGCCAGCAGCCACAACTCAATGAAGGGTTCACCCCTCCACTTT
>.|TRBJ1-5|.|TRBV6-2/TRBV6-3
CASSRRGDHNQPQHF
TGTGCCAGCAGCCGACGTGGGGACCACAATCAGCCCCAGCATTTT
>TRBD1|TRBJ1-6|.|TRBV5-1
CASSVSGTGDSPLHF
TGCGCCAGCAGCGTTTCCGGGACAGGGGATTCACCCCTCCACTTT
>.|TRBJ1-3|.|TRBV7-2
CASSNSGNTIYF
TGTGCCAGCAGCAACTCTGGAAACACCATATATTTT
>.|TRBJ2-2|.|TRBV5-4
CASSFVGTGELFF
TGTGCCAGCAGCTTCGTCGGCACCGGGGAGCTGTTTTTT
>.|TRBJ1-4|.|TRBV11-3
CASSSSGKLFF
TGTGCCAGCAGCTCGAGCGGAAAACTGTTTTTT
>.|TRBJ2-3|.|TRBV28
CASASGGTSTDTQYF
TGTGCCAGCGCCTCGGGCGGGACTAGCACAGATACGCAGTATTTT
>TRBD1|TRBJ1-6|.|TRBV20-1
CSASRDSYSYNSPLHF
TGCAGTGCTAGTAGGGACAGTTACTCCTATAATTCACCCCTCCACTTT
>.|TRBJ2-1|.|TRBV3-1/TRBV3-2
CASSLAAAVFNEQFF
TGTGCCAGCAGCTTAGCGGCGGCCGTCTTTAATGAGCAGTTCTTC
>.|TRBJ1-3|.|TRBV5-5
CASSHVGVGNTIYF
TGTGCCAGCAGCCACGTAGGGGTTGGAAACACCATATATTTT
>.|TRBJ2-1|.|TRBV4-1
CASSLSGAYNEQFF
TGCGCCAGCAGCTTAAGCGGAGCCTACAATGAGCAGTTCTTC
>.|TRBJ1-4|.|TRBV5-1
CASSLVADAATNEKLFF
TGCGCCAGCAGCTTGGTGGCAGACGCCGCAACTAATGAAAAACTGTTTTTT
>.|TRBJ2-7|.|TRBV5-1
CASSLITGSEQYF
TGCGCCAGCAGCTTGATAACGGGCTCCGAGCAGTACTTC
>TRBD1|TRBJ2-3|.|TRBV6-5
CASSSDRGADTQYF
TGTGCCAGCAGTTCCGACAGGGGCGCAGATACGCAGTATTTT
>.|TRBJ2-1|.|TRBV11-3
CASSLIAGTKNEQFF
TGTGCCAGCAGCTTAATCGCCGGAACGAAGAATGAGCAGTTCTTC
>.|TRBJ1-2|.|TRBV29-1
CSVDYPDAYGYTF
TGCAGCGTTGACTACCCGGATGCCTATGGCTACACCTTC
>.|TRBJ2-2|.|TRBV6-5
CASSYDAGVTGELFF
TGTGCCAGCAGTTACGACGCAGGGGTCACCGGGGAGCTGTTTTTT